This TCR beta chain was captured in a study of blood T cell repertoires in COVID-19. Overall study context: Acute-phase and convalescent COVID-19 samples originated in the United States, Italy and Spain. The cDNA or gDNA used as material had been derived from T cells, B-cell-depleted T cells, or PBMCs.

In the original analysis: How many nucleated cells were present was estimated from reference gene primer amplification. TCRdb's table, derived via immunoSEQ multiplex PCR, lists solely in-frame clones and lacks some. D and trimming come from the DNA, and the V and J calls and clone size come from that table. The sample carries around 100,000 clones, 81% recorded once. The germline V and J ends were trimmed by 4 bases and 0 bases, with 18 bases remaining between them. The CDR3 runs 17 residues. Germline CDR1 reads LGHDT; CDR2 reads YNNKEL (reference sequence). The J gene is TRBJ1-2, the V gene TRBV3-1 (or the pseudogene TRBV3-2), with D maybe TRBD1 (6 bases). The clonotype originates from a man aged 50-60 years with acute or convalescent COVID-19. The sample consisted of peripheral blood. The CDR3 sequence: CASSPFGRGAANYGYTF. For the CDR3, the DNA is TGTGCCAGCAGCCCCTTTGGGCGGGGGGCGGCTAACTATGGCTACACCTTC.